The 20 T cell receptor beta chains below come from one sample, sequenced in a study of cytomegalovirus exposure and HLA in healthy donors. 60 Vbeta and 13 Jbeta primers were used in PCR. Sequencing used immunoSEQ multiplex PCR; TCRdb keeps in-frame clones, though not all of them. The sample lists about 220,000 clones, over 80% occurring once. The sequenced sample was PBMCs. These receptors all come from a woman aged 40 to 50 in good health and CMV-seropositive.

The rearrangement uses TRBV5-1 and TRBJ1-2; no clear D. The CDR3 totals 13 residues. CDR1 is SGHRS, CDR2 YFSETQ, per germline. V gave up 0 bases and J gave up 2 bases, with 5 bases separating them. CDR3 in amino acids: CASSLGENYGYTF. As DNA, the CDR3 is TGCGCCAGCAGCTTGGGAGAGAACTATGGCTACACCTTC.

The chain employs TRBV6-1 and TRBJ1-4, with 8 nucleotides matching TRBD1. The germline V gene has CDR1 MNHNS and CDR2 SASEGT. The trim removed 0 bases at V and 8 bases at J, leaving 8 bases unmatched. This CDR3 has 16 residues. The CDR3 here is CASSEAQGALGEKLFF. CDR3 DNA sequence: TGTGCCAGCAGTGAAGCGCAGGGGGCGCTGGGAGAAAAACTGTTTTTT.

The chain combines TRBV27 with TRBJ1-1; 7 positions agree with TRBD1. V was pared by 7 bases and J by 1 base, with 21 bases of the junction left unmatched. This CDR3 has 19 residues. Germline loops: CDR1 MNHEY, CDR2 SMNVEV (reference sequence). Here the CDR3 reads CASILRGTGDIGKNTEAFF. The CDR3 nucleotides read TGTGCCAGCATACTTAGAGGTACAGGGGATATCGGGAAGAACACTGAAGCTTTCTTT.

The chain uses TRBV7-2 and TRBJ2-3; 7 bases line up with TRBD1. The CDR3 sequence is 15 residues long. Trimming took 6 bases from V and 2 from J; bases not matched to a gene: 8. The germline V gene encodes CDR1 SGHTA and CDR2 FQGNSA. This CDR3 reads CASRYRDRTTDTQYF. The CDR3 DNA reads TGTGCCAGCAGATACCGGGACAGAACCACAGATACGCAGTATTTT.

The chain couples TRBV6-6 to TRBJ2-5; D possibly corresponds to TRBD2 (6 bases). In germline, CDR1 is MNHNY, CDR2 SVGAGI (reference sequence). The CDR3 is made up of 15 amino acids. V was pared by 4 bases and J by 4 bases, with 16 bases between. In DNA, the CDR3 is TGTGCCAGCAGTTCCCCGGGAGAAGGAAGAGAGACCCAGTACTTC. It encodes CASSSPGEGRETQYF.

The chain links TRBV5-6 to TRBJ2-1; D possibly corresponds to TRBD2 (7 bases). Trimming took 4 bases from V and 8 from J, leaving 13 bases between them. CDR1 is SGHDT, CDR2 YYEEEE, per germline. This CDR3 region has 13 residues. The CDR3 is CASSPQGGDEQFF. The CDR3 DNA sequence: TGTGCCAGCAGCCCACAGGGAGGGGATGAGCAGTTCTTC.

The chain uses TRBV7-2 and TRBJ2-1; 10 bases agree with TRBD2. The CDR3 is made up of 16 amino acids. V lost 2 bases and J lost 0; bases outside the gene matches: 1. Germline V gene data show CDR1 as SGHTA and CDR2 as FQGNSA. The CDR3 protein is CASSLSSGSSYNEQFF. The CDR3 region has the DNA TGTGCCAGCAGCTTATCTAGCGGGAGCTCCTACAATGAGCAGTTCTTC.

The rearrangement joins TRBV5-6 to TRBJ2-5; 10 bases are shared with TRBD1. The CDR3 totals 15 residues. Unmatched junction bases numbered 7, after V lost 3 bases and J lost 5 bases. The germline V gene encodes CDR1 SGHDT and CDR2 YYEEEE. The CDR3, as DNA: TGTGCCAGCAGCTCGGGACAGGGGTCAAGGGAGACCCAGTACTTC. Protein: CASSSGQGSRETQYF. Full variable domain (missing parts from reference TRBV5-6 and TRBJ2-5): DAGVTQSPTHLIKTRGQQVTLRCSPKSGHDTVSWYQQALGQGPQFIFQYYEEEERQRGNFPDRFSGHQFPNYSSELNVNALLLGDSALYLCASSSGQGSRETQYFGPGTRLLVL.

The genes are TRBV6-1 and TRBJ1-1; D is unclear. V shed 5 bases and J shed 11 bases, with 18 bases lying between them. The CDR3 runs 13 residues. Germline CDR1 reads MNHNS; CDR2 reads SASEGT. The CDR3 loop reads CASSRYSSDGAFF. The CDR3 nucleotides read TGTGCCAGCAGTCGTTATTCCAGCGATGGGGCTTTCTTT.

This sequence joins TRBV11-2 and TRBJ1-5; D perhaps matches TRBD1 (5 bases). V dropped 4 bases and J dropped 6 bases, with 10 bases sitting between them. Germline V CDR1 and CDR2: SGHAT, FQNNGV. This CDR3 has 13 amino acids. In DNA, the CDR3 is TGTGCCAGCAGCTCATCCGACAGTCAGCCCCAGCATTTT. Its protein is CASSSSDSQPQHF.

This clone turned up a few times. The junction departs from the called germline gene at one end, perhaps through a read error. The chain links TRBV30 to TRBJ1-1, with 10 nucleotides matching TRBD1. The CDR3 length is 12 residues. The germline CDR1 and CDR2 sequences are GTSNPN and SVGIG (reference sequence). The CDR3 DNA reads TGTGCCTGGATGTTGGGACAGGGGCAACTGGTCTTT. Its translation: CAWMLGQGQLVF.

This clone has more than one count but fewer than ten. The chain links TRBV25-1 to TRBJ1-1; D uncertain. Trimming cost V 6 bases and J 4 bases, with 12 bases left between them. Germline loops: CDR1 MGHDK, CDR2 SYGVNS. This CDR3 has 13 residues. CDR3 protein: CASSLAGGTEAFF. The CDR3 DNA reads as TGTGCCAGCAGCTTGGCAGGAGGCACTGAAGCTTTCTTT.

The V gene is TRBV2, the J gene TRBJ2-3; D is ambiguous. V lost 7 bases, J lost 8 bases, and 16 bases lay in between. The CDR3 extends over 13 amino acids. CDR1 SNHLY and CDR2 FYNNEI come from the germline V gene. The CDR3 sequence is CASTRDSSGTQYF. The CDR3 bases are TGTGCCAGCACCAGAGACTCATCGGGTACGCAGTATTTT.

The genes are TRBV7-2 and TRBJ2-7; 7 bases map to TRBD2. The V gene end was trimmed by 5 bases and the J gene end by 4 bases; junction bases not matched to a gene: 11. CDR3 size: 15 residues. CDR1 and CDR2 from the germline V gene are SGHTA and FQGNSA. The CDR3 region is CASSRGGVPSYEQYF. CDR3 nucleotide sequence: TGTGCCAGCAGCCGTGGGGGGGTCCCCTCGTACGAGCAGTACTTC. The full variable domain, in which reference TRBV7-2 and TRBJ2-7 provide the parts outside the CDR3, is GAGVSQSPSNKVTEKGKDVELRCDPISGHTALYWYRQSLGQGLEFLIYFQGNSAPDKSGLPSDRFSAERTGGSVSTLTIQRTQQEDSAVYLCASSRGGVPSYEQYFGPGTRLTVT.

The genes are TRBV10-3 and TRBJ2-7; 8 positions match TRBD2. After removal of 8 bases from V and 0 bases from J, the junction contained 6 bases not matched to a gene. Germline lookup yields CDR1 ENHRY and CDR2 SYGVKD. The CDR3 consists of 14 residues. CDR3 protein: CAIRRAGDSYEQYF. CDR3 in DNA: TGTGCCATCCGGCGAGCGGGAGACTCCTACGAGCAGTACTTC.

The V and J genes are TRBV18 and TRBJ1-1; 7 bases are a match to TRBD1. V was clipped by 3 bases and J by 4 bases; unmatched bases: 23. Germline-derived CDR1 and CDR2 are KGHSH and LQKENI. This CDR3 comprises 20 residues. The CDR3 here is CASSPRSRDLIDRAGTEAFF. Written as DNA, the CDR3 is TGTGCCAGCTCACCTAGGAGCCGAGATTTGATTGACAGGGCCGGCACTGAAGCTTTCTTT. The complete variable domain, with remaining parts taken from reference TRBV18 and TRBJ1-1, reads NAGVMQNPRHLVRRRGQEARLRCSPMKGHSHVYWYRQLPEEGLKFMVYLQKENIIDESGMPKERFSAEFPKEGPSILRIQQVVRGDSAAYFCASSPRSRDLIDRAGTEAFFGQGTRLTVV.

V is TRBV7-9 and J is TRBJ2-2; 8 nucleotides line up with TRBD2. The CDR3 consists of 15 residues. The V gene end was trimmed by 3 bases and the J gene end by 4 bases; junction bases not matched to a gene: 4. Germline V CDR1 and CDR2: SEHNR, FQNEAQ (reference sequence). The CDR3 DNA is TGTGCCAGCAGCTTGACTAGCGTGAGCACCGGGGAGCTGTTTTTT. The encoded protein is CASSLTSVSTGELFF.

J is TRBJ1-5 and V is TRBV30, with D possibly matching TRBD1 (6 bases). Germline values: CDR1 GTSNPN, CDR2 SVGIG (reference sequence). The CDR3 consists of 14 residues. V was pared by 3 bases and J by 4 bases, with 13 bases between. CDR3 bases: TGTGCCTGGAGCAGGGGACGGGCTAATCAGCCCCAGCATTTT. Protein: CAWSRGRANQPQHF.

This chain links TRBV5-4 with TRBJ1-4, with 7 positions matching TRBD1. CDR1 and CDR2 (germline): SGHNT, YYREEE (reference sequence). The CDR3 covers 14 residues. Germline trimming cut 4 bases from V and 6 bases from J; bases unmatched to any gene: 6. The CDR3 bases are TGTGCCAGCAGCATGGGACAGCTAGATGAAAAACTGTTTTTT. This translates into CASSMGQLDEKLFF.

This clone has just a few counts. The chain employs TRBV7-3 and TRBJ2-3, with a weak D call TRBD1 (5 bases). The CDR3 is made up of 16 amino acids. The V gene's germline CDR1 is SGHTA and CDR2 FQGTGA. The ends were cut back, 5 bases at V and 0 bases at J, with 15 bases in the middle. The CDR3 bases are TGTGCCAGCAGCACCCGGGCAGGGTCGAGCACAGATACGCAGTATTTT. Amino acids: CASSTRAGSSTDTQYF.